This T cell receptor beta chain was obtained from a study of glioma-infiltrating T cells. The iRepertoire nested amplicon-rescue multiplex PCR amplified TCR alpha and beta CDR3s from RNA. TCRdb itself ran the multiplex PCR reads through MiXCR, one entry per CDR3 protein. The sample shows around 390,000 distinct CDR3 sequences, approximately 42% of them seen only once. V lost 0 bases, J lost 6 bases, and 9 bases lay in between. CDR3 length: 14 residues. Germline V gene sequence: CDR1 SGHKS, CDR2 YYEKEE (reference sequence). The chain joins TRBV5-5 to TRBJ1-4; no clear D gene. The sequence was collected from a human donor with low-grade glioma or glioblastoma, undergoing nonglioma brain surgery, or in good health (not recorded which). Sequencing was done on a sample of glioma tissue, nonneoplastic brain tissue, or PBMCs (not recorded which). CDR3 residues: CASSLGRADEKLFF. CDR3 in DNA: TGTGCCAGCAGCTTGGGGAGGGCGGATGAAAAACTGTTTTTT.